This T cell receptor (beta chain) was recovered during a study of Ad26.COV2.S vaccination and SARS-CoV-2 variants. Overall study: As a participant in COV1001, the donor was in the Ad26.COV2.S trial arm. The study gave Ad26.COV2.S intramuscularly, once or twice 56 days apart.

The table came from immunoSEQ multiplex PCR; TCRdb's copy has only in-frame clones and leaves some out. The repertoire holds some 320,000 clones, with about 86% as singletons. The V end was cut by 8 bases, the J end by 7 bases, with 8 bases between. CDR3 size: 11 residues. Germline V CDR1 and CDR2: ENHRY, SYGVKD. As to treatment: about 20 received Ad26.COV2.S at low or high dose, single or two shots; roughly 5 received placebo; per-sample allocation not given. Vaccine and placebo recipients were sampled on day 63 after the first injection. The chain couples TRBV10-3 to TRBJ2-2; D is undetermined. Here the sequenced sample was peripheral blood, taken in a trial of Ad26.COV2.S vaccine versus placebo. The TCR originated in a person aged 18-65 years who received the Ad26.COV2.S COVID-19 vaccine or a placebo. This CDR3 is CAIGTGGELFF. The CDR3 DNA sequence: TGTGCCATCGGAACGGGCGGGGAGCTGTTTTTT.